The next 11 T cell receptor beta chains were all read from a single sample in a study of beta chain features in type 1 diabetes. The sequenced template was cDNA made from the entire isolated RNA. Repertoires were generated with immunoSEQ multiplex PCR, while TCRdb's copy carries only in-frame clones and drops some. Here the sample spans about 220,000 clones, around 9.9% being singletons. The specimen was central memory CD4+ T cells from blood. These receptors were collected from a young man in good health.

This clone was seen a handful of times. V and J are TRBV11-3 and TRBJ2-6, with TRBD1 matching 7 bases. CDR1 SGHNT and CDR2 YENEEA come from the germline V gene. The CDR3 totals 16 residues. Trimming removed 5 bases from V and 0 bases from J; junction bases left unmatched: 4. The CDR3 loop reads CASSEGTDSGANVLTF. The CDR3 bases are TGTGCCAGCAGCGAAGGGACAGACTCTGGGGCCAACGTCCTGACTTTC.

This clone was counted only a few times. This sequence joins TRBV5-1 and TRBJ2-5; no clear D gene. Germline CDR1 SGHRS, CDR2 YFSETQ. This CDR3 is built from 13 residues. Deletions cut 2 bases from V and 2 bases from J, with 7 bases between. CDR3 in DNA: TGCGCCAGCAGCTTCTTTAATCAAGAGACCCAGTACTTC. Its protein product is CASSFFNQETQYF.

The gene calls are TRBV7-2 and TRBJ1-1; D gene unclear. Trimming stripped 5 bases from V and 8 bases from J, with 15 bases between. Germline V gene sequence: CDR1 SGHTA, CDR2 FQGNSA. CDR3 length: 13 amino acids. The CDR3 sequence is CASSQGPGQEAFF. CDR3 DNA: TGTGCCAGCAGCCAAGGACCGGGTCAAGAAGCTTTCTTT.

The sample holds many counts of this clone. The rearrangement joins TRBV29-1 to TRBJ2-2, with D uncertain. CDR1 and CDR2 from the germline V gene are SQVTM and ANQGSEA. Between the trimmed V and J ends, which lost 6 bases and 1 base, there was a span of 9 bases. The CDR3 length is 13 residues. CDR3 sequence (DNA): TGCAGCGTCCGGACGGAGAACACCGGGGAGCTGTTTTTT. It encodes CSVRTENTGELFF.

This chain links TRBV4-3 with TRBJ2-7, with 7 bases aligning to TRBD1. Germline loops: CDR1 LGHNA, CDR2 YSLEER. This CDR3 is 16 amino acids long. The J segment lost 2 bases and the V segment lost 0 bases, leaving 7 bases of the junction unmatched. The CDR3 loop reads CASSQDGDSTTYEQYF. CDR3 bases: TGCGCCAGCAGCCAAGATGGGGACAGTACCACCTACGAGCAGTACTTC.

This clone appeared many times. The CDR3 DNA follows: TGTGCCAGCAGCCAGGGGACAGTTACTAACAATGAGCAGTTCTTC. Its protein product is CASSQGTVTNNEQFF. The rearrangement joins TRBV4-2 to TRBJ2-1, with 7 positions matching TRBD1. Per germline, CDR1 LGHNA and CDR2 YNFKEQ. The CDR3 length is 15 residues. V lost 3 bases and J lost 5; bases outside the gene matches: 7.

The chain carries TRBV18 and TRBJ2-5; unclear D gene. Trimming shortened V by 3 bases and J by 3 bases, and 5 bases separated the two germline ends. From germline, CDR1 is KGHSH and CDR2 LQKENI. The CDR3 length is 12 residues. CDR3 protein: CASSPREETQYF. The DNA for the CDR3 is TGTGCCAGCTCACCCCGGGAAGAGACCCAGTACTTC.

This clone came up many times. Other nucleotide sequences from this sample produce the same CDR3. The chain employs TRBV7-9 and TRBJ2-7; 9 nucleotides line up with TRBD2. This CDR3 has 14 amino acids. V lost 3 bases and J lost 0; bases outside the gene matches: 0. From germline, CDR1 is SEHNR and CDR2 FQNEAQ (reference sequence). The CDR3 spells CASSLTSGSYEQYF. CDR3 in DNA: TGTGCCAGCAGCTTGACTAGCGGCTCCTACGAGCAGTACTTC.

This clone has just one count. The V gene is TRBV5-6, the J gene TRBJ2-1, with D possibly matching TRBD2 (6 bases). The CDR3 has 15 residues. Per the germline V gene, CDR1 is SGHDT and CDR2 is YYEEEE. Trimming took off 0 bases at V and 5 bases at J, with 12 bases between the two ends. The CDR3 reads CASSLVLARDNEQFF. CDR3 sequence (DNA): TGTGCCAGCAGCTTGGTACTAGCTAGGGACAATGAGCAGTTCTTC.

This clone occurred many times. The DNA for the CDR3 is TGTGCCAGCACCAAACAGACATACCAAGAGACCCAGTACTTC. This codes for CASTKQTYQETQYF. This chain links TRBV7-2 with TRBJ2-5; D remains unclear. In germline, CDR1 is SGHTA, CDR2 FQGNSA. Trimming left V 7 bases short and J 0 bases short, with 12 bases between. This CDR3 has 14 amino acids.

This clone was seen more than once but under ten times. The chain joins TRBV7-8 to TRBJ2-3; 7 bases agree with TRBD1. CDR1 is SGHVS and CDR2 is FQNEAQ in the germline V gene. V was pared by 1 base and J by 0 bases, with 13 bases of the junction left unmatched. This CDR3 is 19 amino acids long. CDR3 nucleotides: TGTGCCAGCAGCTTAGTATTTTCGGGGACAGAGACTAGCACAGATACGCAGTATTTT. Its protein is CASSLVFSGTETSTDTQYF.